A single sample is the source of the 27 T cell receptor beta chains below, sequenced in a study of blood T cell repertoires in COVID-19. TCRdb keeps only in-frame clones here, not all; method: immunoSEQ multiplex PCR. The sample has approximately 24,000 clones; around 87% are singletons. Material for sequencing was peripheral blood. Every receptor here comes from a man over 45 with active COVID-19.

The chain combines TRBV6-1 with TRBJ2-4; 8 bases match TRBD1. V lost 2 bases, J lost 1 base, and 4 bases stayed unmatched. The CDR3 consists of 16 residues. In germline, CDR1 is MNHNS, CDR2 SASEGT. CDR3 bases: TGTGCCAGCAGTGAACAGGGGGCGGTCGCCAAAAACATTCAGTACTTC. Residues: CASSEQGAVAKNIQYF.

This clone was seen once. The chain joins TRBV11-3 to TRBJ2-1; 12 positions agree with TRBD2. This CDR3 region has 16 residues. The trim removed 0 bases at V and 7 bases at J, leaving 4 bases unmatched. The germline V gene encodes CDR1 SGHNT and CDR2 YENEEA. The CDR3: CASSLDLAGGVNEQFF. CDR3 nucleotides: TGTGCCAGCAGCTTAGATCTAGCGGGAGGGGTGAATGAGCAGTTCTTC.

The gene calls are TRBV4-2 and TRBJ1-1; D possibly corresponds to TRBD1 (6 bases). The CDR3 totals 16 residues. The germline V gene encodes CDR1 LGHNA and CDR2 YNFKEQ. The V end lost 1 base, the J end lost 7 bases, and 19 bases lay between the germline ends. CDR3 DNA sequence: TGTGCCAGCAGCCAAGGCGCCCAGGGGCGATCTCATGAAGCTTTCTTT. Its translation: CASSQGAQGRSHEAFF.

CDR3 amino acids: CASSLSRTGETQYF. The DNA of the CDR3 is TGTGCCAGCAGCTTATCAAGGACGGGGGAGACCCAGTACTTC. The rearrangement uses TRBV7-2 and TRBJ2-5; tentative D call: TRBD2 (5 bases). V dropped 2 bases and J dropped 5 bases, with 12 bases sitting between them. Germline V gene sequence: CDR1 SGHTA, CDR2 FQGNSA. The CDR3 contains 14 residues.

V and J are TRBV4-2 and TRBJ1-6; 9 nucleotides line up with TRBD1. Germline CDR1 is LGHNA and CDR2 is YNFKEQ. Losses at the gene ends were 0 bases for V and 7 bases for J; bases not matched to a gene: 4. The CDR3 runs to 16 residues. In DNA, the CDR3 is TGTGCCAGCAGCCAAGAGGGGACAGGGAGGAATTCACCCCTCCACTTT. Protein product: CASSQEGTGRNSPLHF.

The chain employs TRBV7-2 and TRBJ1-2, with 8 bases lining up with TRBD1. The CDR3 is 16 amino acids. Looked up from germline, CDR1 is SGHTA and CDR2 is FQGNSA. The V and J ends lost 2 bases and 5 bases, in that order; junction bases with no gene match: 10. CDR3 loop: CASSLSSGGAGYGYTF. CDR3 in DNA: TGTGCCAGCAGCTTATCCTCAGGGGGCGCCGGGTATGGCTACACCTTC.

The J gene is TRBJ1-2, the V gene TRBV9, with TRBD1 identical over 12 bases. V gave up 0 bases and J gave up 7 bases; unmatched junction bases: 4. The germline V gene encodes CDR1 SGDLS and CDR2 YYNGEE. This CDR3 has 15 amino acids. CDR3 DNA: TGTGCCAGCAGCGTAGAAGGGACAGGGGGCTTTGGCTACACCTTC. Amino acid sequence: CASSVEGTGGFGYTF.

This sequence joins TRBV9 and TRBJ1-2, with a weak D call TRBD1 (6 bases). The CDR3 is 14 amino acids. With 2 bases removed from V and 4 bases from J, the gap between germline ends came to 12 bases. Germline values: CDR1 SGDLS, CDR2 YYNGEE. The CDR3 bases are TGTGCCAGCAGCGTGGAACAGGGCAGCTATGGCTACACCTTC. This encodes CASSVEQGSYGYTF.

This clone is a singleton in its sample. The chain uses TRBV5-6 and TRBJ1-2; a weak D match, TRBD1 (5 bases). V was cut by 2 bases and J by 6 bases, with 8 bases left in between. Germline CDR1 reads SGHDT; CDR2 reads YYEEEE. The CDR3 covers 12 residues. In DNA, the CDR3 is TGTGCCAGCAGCTTCCAGGGCCATGGCTACACCTTC. As protein: CASSFQGHGYTF.

The rearrangement uses TRBV18 and TRBJ2-7; tentative D call: TRBD2 (6 bases). The CDR3 has 15 residues. Trimming took 4 bases from V and 0 from J, leaving 13 bases between them. Germline V lookup: CDR1 KGHSH, CDR2 LQKENI. The CDR3 loop is CASSQGGSSSYEQYF. The CDR3 DNA reads as TGTGCCAGCTCACAAGGAGGGAGTAGCTCCTACGAGCAGTACTTC.

This chain connects TRBV29-1 to TRBJ2-3; 15 bases match TRBD2. J lost 0 bases, V lost 0 bases, and 4 bases had no gene match. The length of the CDR3 is 18 residues. CDR1 is SQVTM, CDR2 ANQGSEA, per germline. In nucleotides, the CDR3 is TGCAGCGTTGAAGAGGCCGGGACTAGCGGGGGGAGCACAGATACGCAGTATTTT. Amino acid sequence: CSVEEAGTSGGSTDTQYF.

CDR3 sequence reads: CASSRPGTGTGNTIYF. CDR3 nucleotides: TGTGCCAGCAGTCGTCCCGGGACAGGGACTGGAAACACCATATATTTT. The gene calls are TRBV2 and TRBJ1-3; 9 nucleotides align to TRBD1. In germline, CDR1 is SNHLY, CDR2 FYNNEI. This CDR3 has 16 residues. Unmatched junction bases numbered 7, after V lost 5 bases and J lost 2 bases.

The CDR3 loop reads CASSQRTALTQEQFF. The CDR3 coding sequence is TGTGCCAGCAGTCAGAGGACAGCCCTTACACAGGAGCAGTTCTTC. The genes are TRBV27 and TRBJ2-1; a weak D match, TRBD1 (6 bases). Trimming took off 5 bases at V and 10 bases at J, with 21 bases between the two ends. The CDR3 totals 15 residues. Germline assignment: CDR1 MNHEY and CDR2 SMNVEV (reference sequence).

The V and J genes are TRBV7-2 and TRBJ2-1, with D maybe TRBD1 (6 bases). The CDR3 loop spans 13 amino acids. Trimming removed 2 bases at V and 6 bases at J, with 8 bases between. The V gene's germline CDR1 is SGHTA and CDR2 FQGNSA. The CDR3 DNA reads as TGTGCCAGCAGCTTACAGGGGTTCAATGAGCAGTTCTTC. Translated, it gives CASSLQGFNEQFF.

The CDR3 DNA reads as TGTGCCAGTGATCTGGACGGGGGGGCCGGGGAGCTGTTTTTT. Translating it yields CASDLDGGAGELFF. V usage is TRBV2 and J usage is TRBJ2-2; 8 bases line up with TRBD2. The CDR3 extends over 14 amino acids. CDR1 and CDR2 (germline): SNHLY, FYNNEI. J lost 6 bases, V lost 9 bases, and 9 bases had no gene match.

The gene calls are TRBV28 and TRBJ1-6; 7 bases fit TRBD1. Germline CDR1 and CDR2: MDHEN and SYDVKM. J lost 6 bases, V lost 10 bases, and 9 bases had no gene match. The CDR3 contains 14 residues. CDR3 nucleotide sequence: TGTGCCAACTCCAGACAGGGCGGTAATTCACCCCTCCACTTT. As protein: CANSRQGGNSPLHF.

The chain is built from TRBV6-5 and TRBJ1-5; 8 bases line up with TRBD1. V lost 6 bases and J lost 6; bases outside the gene matches: 10. Germline values: CDR1 MNHEY, CDR2 SVGAGI. The CDR3 totals 15 residues. The CDR3 DNA reads TGTGCCAGCAGCGCAGGGACAGGTCGGCTTCAGCCCCAGCATTTT. Its protein product is CASSAGTGRLQPQHF.

The V gene is TRBV19, the J gene TRBJ1-6, with 10 bases aligning to TRBD1. J gave up 6 bases and V 5 bases, and 7 bases lay outside the gene matches. Germline CDR1 LNHDA, CDR2 SQIVND (reference sequence). CDR3 size: 16 residues. This CDR3 is CASSAGGDRGNSPLHF. The CDR3 DNA follows: TGTGCCAGTAGTGCGGGTGGGGACAGGGGTAATTCACCCCTCCACTTT.

V gene TRBV3-1 (or the pseudogene TRBV3-2) combines with J gene TRBJ2-3, with a possible D match to TRBD1 (5 bases). CDR1 is LGHDT and CDR2 is YNNKEL in the germline V gene (reference sequence). There are 16 residues in the CDR3. The V end lost 5 bases, the J end lost 6 bases, and 21 bases lay between the germline ends. The DNA for the CDR3 is TGTGCCAGCAGCTCAAGGGCGGAACAGGCGGCGGATACGCAGTATTTT. It codes for CASSSRAEQAADTQYF.

The chain recombines TRBV11-3 with TRBJ2-2; D remains unclear. Germline CDR1 is SGHNT and CDR2 is YENEEA. Trimming shortened V by 5 bases and J by 8 bases, and 9 bases separated the two germline ends. The CDR3 consists of 12 residues. The CDR3 loop is CASSPRLGELFF. In DNA, the CDR3 is TGTGCCAGCAGCCCCAGGCTGGGGGAGCTGTTTTTT.

The chain recombines TRBV14 with TRBJ1-4; a possible D gene is TRBD1 (6 bases). Germline values: CDR1 SGHDN, CDR2 FVKESK. CDR3 length equals 15 residues. The V end was cut by 1 base, the J end by 8 bases, with 14 bases between. The CDR3: CASSQADSSWEKLFF. CDR3 coding DNA: TGTGCCAGCAGCCAAGCGGACAGTTCGTGGGAAAAACTGTTTTTT.

V usage is TRBV10-3 and J usage is TRBJ2-1, with a weak D call TRBD1 (5 bases). The germline CDR1 and CDR2 sequences are ENHRY and SYGVKD. V was clipped by 6 bases and J by 4 bases, with 10 bases between them. The CDR3 spans 13 residues. CDR3 DNA sequence: TGTGCCATCAGGAGTCAGGGATACAATGAGCAGTTCTTC. Residues: CAIRSQGYNEQFF.

The chain combines TRBV3-1 (or the pseudogene TRBV3-2) with TRBJ2-2; a weak D match, TRBD2 (6 bases). V was cut by 3 bases and J by 7 bases, with 12 bases left in between. CDR1 and CDR2 from the germline V gene are LGHDT and YNNKEL (reference sequence). CDR3 length: 14 residues. The CDR3 loop reads CASSQGRSIGELFF. The CDR3 nucleotides read TGTGCCAGCAGCCAGGGGAGGAGCATCGGGGAGCTGTTTTTT.

The chain couples TRBV5-1 to TRBJ2-7, with 7 bases that match TRBD2. CDR3 length: 14 residues. J gave up 6 bases and V 5 bases, and 11 bases lay outside the gene matches. Looked up from germline, CDR1 is SGHRS and CDR2 is YFSETQ. CDR3 nucleotide sequence: TGCGCCAGCAGTTGGGGAGGGAGGGAAGGCGAGCAGTACGTC. Protein: CASSWGGREGEQYV.

This clone appeared a single time. This rearrangement joins TRBV7-2 to TRBJ2-1, with 9 bases lining up with TRBD2. Germline assignment: CDR1 SGHTA and CDR2 FQGNSA. The CDR3 length is 15 residues. Trimming removed 5 bases from V and 7 bases from J; junction bases left unmatched: 9. Here the CDR3 DNA reads TGTGCCAGCAGCGTGATAGCGGGAGCGGGAAATGAGCAGTTCTTC. Its protein is CASSVIAGAGNEQFF.

The chain couples TRBV7-8 to TRBJ1-1, with 9 bases that match TRBD1. This CDR3 has 15 amino acids. V gave up 3 bases and J gave up 1 base; unmatched junction bases: 3. Germline lookup yields CDR1 SGHVS and CDR2 FQNEAQ. The CDR3 protein is CASSFRDRANTEAFF. CDR3 nucleotide sequence: TGTGCCAGCAGCTTCCGGGACAGGGCGAACACTGAAGCTTTCTTT.

This chain links TRBV5-1 with TRBJ2-3; 10 nucleotides match TRBD2. This CDR3 contains 17 residues. J was trimmed by 0 bases and V by 0 bases; bases with no gene match: 4. The germline V gene has CDR1 SGHRS and CDR2 YFSETQ. The CDR3 nucleotides are TGCGCCAGCAGCTTGGGGACTAGCGGAGCTAGCACAGATACGCAGTATTTT. Its protein product is CASSLGTSGASTDTQYF.